Given below is one T cell receptor beta chain in context. What it binds is not known. This PCR relied on a set of 60 Vbeta primers and 13 Jbeta primers. Libraries were prepared by immunoSEQ multiplex PCR; TCRdb keeps only in-frame clonotypes and omits some of them. This sample has 80,000 to 100,000 clones, with about 82% found just once. This record belongs to a study of cytomegalovirus exposure and HLA in healthy donors. Germline V gene lookup returns CDR1 MNHEY and CDR2 SMNVEV (reference sequence). CDR3 length: 15 amino acids. Trimming cost V 3 bases and J 12 bases; bases outside gene matches: 13. Study outcomes and limitations: Common viral pathogens (according to a later analysis) appeared linked to several of the most significant clusters.

Specimen: PBMCs. The sequence derives from a man aged 25 to 40 in good health and CMV-seronegative. V usage is TRBV27 and J usage is TRBJ1-4, with TRBD1 matching 7 bases. The CDR3 DNA follows: TGTGCCAGCAGTTTCAATGGGCAGATAGGGACAGAACTGTTTTTT. It specifies CASSFNGQIGTELFF.